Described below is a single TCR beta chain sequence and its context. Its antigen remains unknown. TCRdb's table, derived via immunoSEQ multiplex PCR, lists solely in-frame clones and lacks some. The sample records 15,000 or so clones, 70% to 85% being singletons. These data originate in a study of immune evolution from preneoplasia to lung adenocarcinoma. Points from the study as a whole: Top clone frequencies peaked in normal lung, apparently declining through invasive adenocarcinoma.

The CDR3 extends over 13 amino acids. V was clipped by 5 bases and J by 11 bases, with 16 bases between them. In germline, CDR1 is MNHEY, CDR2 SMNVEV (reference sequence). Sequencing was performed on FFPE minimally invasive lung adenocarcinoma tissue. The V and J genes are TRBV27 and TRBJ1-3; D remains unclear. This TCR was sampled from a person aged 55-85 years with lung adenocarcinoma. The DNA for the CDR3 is TGTGCCAGCAGTCCGTCGACCACCGCGGCCATATATTTT. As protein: CASSPSTTAAIYF.